This T cell receptor beta chain comes out of a study of blood T cell repertoires in COVID-19. Overall study: The study drew acute and convalescent COVID-19 samples from the United States, Italy and Spain. Sample material is recorded as cDNA or gDNA derived from T cells, B-cell-depleted T cells, or PBMCs.

Clones were read by immunoSEQ multiplex PCR, and TCRdb kept only the in-frame ones, dropping some. This table holds more than 200,000 clones, around 89% found once. Germline values: CDR1 LNHDA, CDR2 SQIVND (reference sequence). This CDR3 is built from 13 residues. For this clone: One end of the junction fails to match germline, which may point to a read error.

The sequenced sample consisted of peripheral blood. V and J are TRBV19 and TRBJ1-4, with D perhaps TRBD1 (5 bases). The sequence was obtained from a man between 65 and 85 years old with acute or convalescent COVID-19. For the CDR3, the DNA is TGTGCCAGTACGAGACAGCTTAATGAAAAATTGTTTTTT. Protein sequence: CASTRQLNEKLFF.